A single sample gave rise to the 21 T cell receptor beta chains below, sequenced in a study of shared clonotypes between healthy human individuals. The table came from immunoSEQ multiplex PCR; TCRdb's copy has only in-frame clones and leaves some out. The repertoire includes some 1.5 million clones, roughly 96% of them detected once, and approximately 1% sits in the top ten. The sequencing input was naive CD4+ T cells sorted from blood. Documented subset: CD45RA+ positively selected. The receptors derive from a young man in good health.

The chain is built from TRBV7-9 and TRBJ1-4; TRBD1 is a possible D gene (6 bases). V was pared by 8 bases and J by 7 bases, with 8 bases between. Germline CDR1 is SEHNR and CDR2 is FQNEAQ (reference sequence). The CDR3 spans 11 residues. Here the CDR3 reads CASGRGEKLFF. As DNA, the CDR3 is TGTGCCAGCGGCAGGGGTGAAAAACTGTTTTTT.

The rearrangement joins TRBV29-1 to TRBJ2-2, with D maybe TRBD2 (6 bases). CDR1 and CDR2 from the germline V gene are SQVTM and ANQGSEA. Trimming shortened V by 7 bases and J by 4 bases, and 16 bases separated the two germline ends. The CDR3 runs 14 residues. The CDR3 sequence: CSARLGLGTGELFF. The CDR3 DNA reads TGCAGCGCCAGACTAGGGCTGGGCACCGGGGAGCTGTTTTTT.

The chain combines TRBV5-4 with TRBJ2-3; 7 nucleotides align to TRBD1. Germline V gives CDR1 SGHNT, CDR2 YYREEE (reference sequence). Trimming removed 1 base from V and 4 bases from J; junction bases left unmatched: 6. This CDR3 contains 15 residues. The DNA of the CDR3 is TGTGCCAGCAGCTTGAATAGGGGGCGGTCAGATACGCAGTATTTT. Amino acids: CASSLNRGRSDTQYF.

V and J are TRBV19 and TRBJ2-7; TRBD1 agrees at 9 bases. V shed 7 bases, J shed 2 bases, and the junction held 3 bases outside the gene matches. The CDR3 contains 13 residues. CDR1 and CDR2 (germline): LNHDA, SQIVND (reference sequence). CDR3 bases: TGTGCCAGTAAGGGGGACAGGGCCTACGAGCAGTACTTC. It is translated as CASKGDRAYEQYF.

The rearrangement uses TRBV2 and TRBJ2-1, with D tentatively TRBD2 (6 bases). Germline V lookup: CDR1 SNHLY, CDR2 FYNNEI. This CDR3 region has 14 residues. Trimming removed 8 bases at V and 6 bases at J, with 17 bases between. As DNA, the CDR3 is TGTGCCAGCGGGGATGGATGGGGGGTCAATGAGCAGTTCTTC. Protein: CASGDGWGVNEQFF.

This sequence joins TRBV27 and TRBJ2-7; D gene unclear. Germline CDR1 MNHEY, CDR2 SMNVEV (reference sequence). The germline V and J ends were trimmed by 6 bases and 6 bases, with 15 bases remaining between them. The CDR3 length is 13 residues. As DNA, the CDR3 is TGTGCCAGCAGCACGATCCTAGGTACCGAGCAGTACTTC. Its translation: CASSTILGTEQYF.

The CDR3 DNA follows: TGTGCCAGCAGGGACCTCGGGGGGAGGTATGGCTACACCTTC. Translated, it gives CASRDLGGRYGYTF. The rearrangement links TRBV6-1 to TRBJ1-2, with D perhaps TRBD1 (5 bases). Germline CDR1 MNHNS, CDR2 SASEGT. V shed 6 bases and J shed 5 bases, with 16 bases lying between them. The length of the CDR3 is 14 residues.

The rearrangement uses TRBV28 and TRBJ2-1; D gene uncertain. Germline V lookup: CDR1 MDHEN, CDR2 SYDVKM. This CDR3 has 18 residues. V dropped 6 bases and J dropped 8 bases, with 29 bases sitting between them. The CDR3 DNA follows: TGTGCCAGCAGCCTTGTGGTGCTAGAAAGATCCGTGAGCGATGAGCAGTTCTTC. Translating it yields CASSLVVLERSVSDEQFF.

The CDR3 DNA reads as TGTGCCAGCAGCCCTACAGGGACGGGCTATGGCTACACCTTC. Encoded protein: CASSPTGTGYGYTF. The V and J genes are TRBV6-4 and TRBJ1-2, with a weak D call TRBD1 (6 bases). The germline V gene encodes CDR1 MRHNA and CDR2 SNTAGT. Trimming pared 6 bases from V and 4 bases from J, leaving 15 bases between. The CDR3 consists of 14 residues.

This chain links TRBV5-5 with TRBJ2-7; the match to TRBD2 covers 11 bases. The V segment lost 5 bases and the J segment 5 bases; nucleotides outside the gene matches: 12. This CDR3 has 16 amino acids. Per the germline V gene, CDR1 is SGHKS and CDR2 is YYEKEE (reference sequence). CDR3 residues: CASSLYLAGGWDEQYF. The CDR3 DNA reads TGTGCCAGCAGTTTATATCTAGCGGGAGGTTGGGACGAGCAGTACTTC.

In its sample, this clone was seen once. The chain has TRBV28 and TRBJ2-3; D is unresolved. This CDR3 is 14 amino acids long. V gave up 5 bases and J gave up 1 base, with 10 bases separating them. From germline, CDR1 is MDHEN and CDR2 SYDVKM. The CDR3 DNA sequence: TGTGCCAGCAGTCCCCGCTTCCGCACAGATACGCAGTATTTT. It specifies CASSPRFRTDTQYF. Using reference TRBV28 and TRBJ2-3 for the parts outside the CDR3, the full variable domain is DVKVTQSSRYLVKRTGEKVFLECVQDMDHENMFWYRQDPGLGLRLIYFSYDVKMKEKGDIPEGYSVSREKKERFSLILESASTNQTSMYLCASSPRFRTDTQYFGPGTRLTVL.

The gene calls are TRBV7-6 and TRBJ1-5, with D possibly being TRBD1 (6 bases). The CDR3 is made up of 16 amino acids. CDR1 and CDR2 from the germline V gene are SGHVS and FNYEAQ. V lost 1 base to trimming and J lost 4 bases, with 14 bases between them. Written as DNA, the CDR3 is TGTGCCAGCAGCTTAGGGGAGACAGGCCGTAATCAGCCCCAGCATTTT. Translation gives CASSLGETGRNQPQHF.

V gene TRBV28 combines with J gene TRBJ2-7, with 10 bases lining up with TRBD1. V shed 0 bases, J shed 10 bases, and the junction held 6 bases outside the gene matches. CDR1 and CDR2 from the germline V gene are MDHEN and SYDVKM. The CDR3 has 14 residues. CDR3 in DNA: TGTGCCAGCAGTTTATGGACAGGGGGCCAGAGTCAGTACTTC. Its translation is CASSLWTGGQSQYF.

The chain combines TRBV5-1 with TRBJ2-3; 7 bases line up with TRBD1. V was clipped by 4 bases and J by 2 bases; unmatched bases: 4. Germline values: CDR1 SGHRS, CDR2 YFSETQ. The CDR3 is made up of 14 amino acids. CDR3 loop: CASSRDRPTDTQYF. The DNA for the CDR3 is TGCGCCAGCAGCCGGGACAGACCCACAGATACGCAGTATTTT.

The V call is TRBV18, the J call TRBJ1-1; maybe TRBD1 (5 bases). This CDR3 has 15 amino acids. V was pared by 4 bases and J by 6 bases, with 18 bases between. CDR1 and CDR2 from the germline V gene are KGHSH and LQKENI. CDR3 protein: CASSLNTQVVSEAFF. The CDR3, as DNA: TGTGCCAGCTCACTGAACACACAGGTCGTTTCTGAAGCTTTCTTT.

The CDR3 bases are TGTGCCAGCAGTTACCGGACAGGGGGCACCGGGGAGCTGTTTTTT. Its translation: CASSYRTGGTGELFF. The chain links TRBV28 to TRBJ2-2; TRBD1 matches at 10 bases. CDR3 length: 15 amino acids. The germline CDR1 and CDR2 sequences are MDHEN and SYDVKM. With V trimmed by 4 bases and J by 4 bases, 3 bases remained unmatched.

This chain links TRBV5-4 with TRBJ2-5; D is perhaps TRBD2 (5 bases). Germline V CDR1 and CDR2: SGHNT, YYREEE (reference sequence). The V gene lost 2 bases and the J gene lost 4 bases, with 12 bases spanning the gap. The CDR3 contains 14 residues. The DNA for the CDR3 is TGTGCCAGCAGCTTACAGAGGGAGCGAGAGACCCAGTACTTC. Translating it yields CASSLQRERETQYF.

V usage is TRBV6-1 and J usage is TRBJ2-5; tentatively, D is TRBD1 (6 bases). This CDR3 contains 12 residues. Between the trimmed V and J ends, which lost 10 bases and 4 bases, there was a span of 13 bases. CDR1 is MNHNS and CDR2 is SASEGT in the germline V gene. The CDR3 sequence: CATRTEGETQYF. The CDR3 DNA sequence: TGTGCCACCAGGACAGAGGGAGAGACCCAGTACTTC.

CDR3 loop: CASSVDPTAYNEQFF. The CDR3 DNA is TGTGCCAGCAGCGTAGATCCGACTGCCTACAATGAGCAGTTCTTC. The V and J genes are TRBV9 and TRBJ2-1, with D hard to call. The CDR3 spans 15 residues. Trimming left V 0 bases short and J 2 bases short, with 9 bases between. Germline loops: CDR1 SGDLS, CDR2 YYNGEE.

The chain has TRBV28 and TRBJ1-5; perhaps TRBD1 as D (5 bases). The V end lost 10 bases, the J end lost 3 bases, and 16 bases lay between the germline ends. The CDR3 contains 14 residues. Germline CDR1 reads MDHEN; CDR2 reads SYDVKM. The CDR3 region is CATRSGGLNQPQHF. In nucleotides, the CDR3 is TGTGCCACTCGCTCGGGGGGACTCAATCAGCCCCAGCATTTT.

The rearrangement links TRBV29-1 to TRBJ1-1; no clear D gene. Per germline, CDR1 SQVTM and CDR2 ANQGSEA. CDR3 length: 14 amino acids. V lost 0 bases and J 3 bases, leaving 11 bases between the germline ends. CDR3 protein: CSVEDKGADTEAFF. The CDR3 DNA follows: TGCAGCGTTGAAGATAAGGGTGCCGACACTGAAGCTTTCTTT.